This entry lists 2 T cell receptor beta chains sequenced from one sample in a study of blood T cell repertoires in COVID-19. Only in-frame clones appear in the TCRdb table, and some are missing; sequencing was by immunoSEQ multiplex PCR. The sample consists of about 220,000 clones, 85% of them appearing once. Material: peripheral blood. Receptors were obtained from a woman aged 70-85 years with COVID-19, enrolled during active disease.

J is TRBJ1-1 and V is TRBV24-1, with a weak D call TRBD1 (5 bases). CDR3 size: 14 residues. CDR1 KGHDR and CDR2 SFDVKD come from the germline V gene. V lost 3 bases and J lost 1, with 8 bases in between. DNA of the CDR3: TGTGCCACCAGTGATAACGGACAGAACACTGAAGCTTTCTTT. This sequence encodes CATSDNGQNTEAFF.

The CDR3 sequence: CASSVEGASIYGYTF. Here the CDR3 DNA reads TGTGCCAGCAGCGTTGAAGGGGCCAGTATATATGGCTACACCTTC. This sequence joins TRBV9 and TRBJ1-2; TRBD1 is a possible D gene (5 bases). Germline V lookup: CDR1 SGDLS, CDR2 YYNGEE. Trimming shortened V by 2 bases and J by 5 bases, and 16 bases separated the two germline ends. The CDR3 has 15 amino acids. Full variable domain (remainder filled in from reference TRBV9 and TRBJ1-2): DSGVTQTPKHLITATGQRVTLRCSPRSGDLSVYWYQQSLDQGLQFLIQYYNGEERAKGNILERFSAQQFPDLHSELNLSSLELGDSALYFCASSVEGASIYGYTFGSGTRLTVV.